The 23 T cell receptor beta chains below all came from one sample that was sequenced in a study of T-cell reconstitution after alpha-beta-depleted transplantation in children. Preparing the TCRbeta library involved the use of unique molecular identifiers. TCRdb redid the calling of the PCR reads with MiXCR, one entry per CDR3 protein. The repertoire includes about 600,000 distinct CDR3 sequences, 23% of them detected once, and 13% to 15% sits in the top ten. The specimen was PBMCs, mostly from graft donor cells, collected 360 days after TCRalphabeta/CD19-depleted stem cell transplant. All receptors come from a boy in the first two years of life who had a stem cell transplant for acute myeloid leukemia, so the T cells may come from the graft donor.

The chain's CDR3 is CSAGRGGNLQETQYF. For the CDR3, the DNA is TGCAGTGCGGGCCGCGGGGGCAACCTACAAGAGACCCAGTACTTC. The rearrangement links TRBV20-1 to TRBJ2-5, with D perhaps TRBD2 (7 bases). CDR3 size: 15 residues. V lost 6 bases to trimming and J lost 2 bases, with 19 bases between them. CDR1 and CDR2 from the germline V gene are DFQATT and SNEGSKA (reference sequence).

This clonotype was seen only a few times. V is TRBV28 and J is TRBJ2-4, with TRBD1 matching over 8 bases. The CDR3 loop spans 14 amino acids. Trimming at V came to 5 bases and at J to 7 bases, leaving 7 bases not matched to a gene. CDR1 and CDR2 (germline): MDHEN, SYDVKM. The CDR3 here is CASSPGGAHNIQYF. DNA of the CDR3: TGTGCCAGCAGTCCAGGGGGCGCCCATAACATTCAGTACTTC.

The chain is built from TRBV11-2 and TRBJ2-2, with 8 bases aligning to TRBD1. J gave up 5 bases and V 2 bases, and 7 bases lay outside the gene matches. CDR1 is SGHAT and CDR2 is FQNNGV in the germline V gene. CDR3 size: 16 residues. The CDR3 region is CASSLSRDRFTGELFF. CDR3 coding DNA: TGTGCCAGCAGCTTATCCCGGGACAGGTTTACCGGGGAGCTGTTTTTT.

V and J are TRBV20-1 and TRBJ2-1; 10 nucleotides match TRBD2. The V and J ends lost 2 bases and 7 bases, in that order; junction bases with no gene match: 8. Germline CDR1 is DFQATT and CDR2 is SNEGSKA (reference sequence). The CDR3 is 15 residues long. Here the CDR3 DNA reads TGCAGTGCTAGAAATAGCGGGGGGATTTGGAATGAGCAGTTCTTC. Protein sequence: CSARNSGGIWNEQFF.

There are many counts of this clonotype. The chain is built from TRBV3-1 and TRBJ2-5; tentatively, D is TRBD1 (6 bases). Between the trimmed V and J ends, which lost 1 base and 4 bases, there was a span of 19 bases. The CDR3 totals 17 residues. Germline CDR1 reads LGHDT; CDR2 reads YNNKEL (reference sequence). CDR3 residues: CASSQVNVQQGRETQYF. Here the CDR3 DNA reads TGTGCCAGCAGCCAAGTCAACGTCCAGCAGGGGCGAGAGACCCAGTACTTC.

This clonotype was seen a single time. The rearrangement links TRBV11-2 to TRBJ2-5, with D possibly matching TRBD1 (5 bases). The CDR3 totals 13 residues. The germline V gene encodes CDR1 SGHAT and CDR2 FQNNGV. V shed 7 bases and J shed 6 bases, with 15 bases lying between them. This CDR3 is CASTGWGAQTQYF. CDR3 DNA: TGTGCCAGCACCGGATGGGGCGCGCAGACCCAGTACTTC.

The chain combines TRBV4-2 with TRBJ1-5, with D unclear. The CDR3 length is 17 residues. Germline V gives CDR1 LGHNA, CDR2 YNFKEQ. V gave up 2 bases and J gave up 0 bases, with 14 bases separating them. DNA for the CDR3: TGTGCCAGCAGCCAATCAACGGGCGGGGTTAGCAATCAGCCCCAGCATTTT. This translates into CASSQSTGGVSNQPQHF.

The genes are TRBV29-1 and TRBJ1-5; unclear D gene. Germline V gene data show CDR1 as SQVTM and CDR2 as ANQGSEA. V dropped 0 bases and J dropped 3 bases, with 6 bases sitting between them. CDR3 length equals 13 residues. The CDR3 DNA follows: TGCAGCGTTGAAGAAGCGTACAATCAGCCCCAGCATTTT. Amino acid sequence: CSVEEAYNQPQHF.

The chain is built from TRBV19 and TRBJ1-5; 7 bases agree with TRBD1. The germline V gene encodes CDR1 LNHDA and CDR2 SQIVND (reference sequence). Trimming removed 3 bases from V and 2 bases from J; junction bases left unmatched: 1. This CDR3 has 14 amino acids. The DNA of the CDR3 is TGTGCCAGTAGTATGGGGACAGGCAATCAGCCCCAGCATTTT. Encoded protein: CASSMGTGNQPQHF.

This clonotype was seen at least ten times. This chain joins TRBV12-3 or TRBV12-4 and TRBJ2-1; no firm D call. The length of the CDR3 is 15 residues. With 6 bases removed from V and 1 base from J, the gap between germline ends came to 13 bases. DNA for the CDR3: TGTGCCAGCAGCCCTCTTGGGGTTTCCTACAATGAGCAGTTCTTC. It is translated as CASSPLGVSYNEQFF.

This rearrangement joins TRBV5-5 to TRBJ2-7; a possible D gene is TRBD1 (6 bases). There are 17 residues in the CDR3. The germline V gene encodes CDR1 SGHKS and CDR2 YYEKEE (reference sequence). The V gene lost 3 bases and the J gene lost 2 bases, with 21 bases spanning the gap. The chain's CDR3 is CASSSPQAGVDAYEQYV. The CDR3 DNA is TGTGCCAGCAGCTCCCCCCAGGCAGGGGTCGATGCCTACGAGCAGTACGTC.

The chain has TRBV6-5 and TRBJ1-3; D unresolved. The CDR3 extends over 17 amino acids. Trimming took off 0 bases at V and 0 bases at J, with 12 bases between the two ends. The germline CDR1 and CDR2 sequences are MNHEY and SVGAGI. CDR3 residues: CASSYSWGNPSGNTIYF. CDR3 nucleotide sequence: TGTGCCAGCAGTTACTCTTGGGGAAATCCCTCTGGAAACACCATATATTTT.

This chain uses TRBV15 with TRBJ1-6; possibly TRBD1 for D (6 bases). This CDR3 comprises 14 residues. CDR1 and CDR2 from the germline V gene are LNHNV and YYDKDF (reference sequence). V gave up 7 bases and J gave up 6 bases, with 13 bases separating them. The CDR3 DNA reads TGTGCCACCACTCCGGGACATCCTAATTCACCCCTCCACTTT. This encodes CATTPGHPNSPLHF.

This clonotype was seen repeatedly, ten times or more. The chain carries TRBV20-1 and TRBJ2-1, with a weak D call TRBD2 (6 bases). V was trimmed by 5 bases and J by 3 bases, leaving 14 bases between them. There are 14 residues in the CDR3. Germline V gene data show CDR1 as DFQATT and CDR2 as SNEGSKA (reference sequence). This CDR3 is CSAPRLEGYNEQFF. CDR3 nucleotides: TGCAGTGCTCCCAGACTAGAGGGCTACAATGAGCAGTTCTTC.

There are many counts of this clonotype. In DNA, the CDR3 is TGCAGTGCCCGCCGTGGCGCCTACGAGCAGTACGTC. It translates to CSARRGAYEQYV. The chain uses TRBV20-1 and TRBJ2-7; D gene ambiguous. Germline lookup yields CDR1 DFQATT and CDR2 SNEGSKA (reference sequence). The CDR3 length is 12 residues. With 6 bases removed from V and 2 bases from J, the gap between germline ends came to 11 bases.

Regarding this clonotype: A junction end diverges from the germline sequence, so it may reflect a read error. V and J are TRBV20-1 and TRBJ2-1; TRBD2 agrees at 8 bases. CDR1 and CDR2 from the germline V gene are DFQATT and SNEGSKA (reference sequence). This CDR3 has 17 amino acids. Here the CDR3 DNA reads TGCTGTGCTAGAGAAGGCGGGGGGCTTCCCCGGGGCAATGAGCAGTTCTTC. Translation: CCAREGGGLPRGNEQFF.

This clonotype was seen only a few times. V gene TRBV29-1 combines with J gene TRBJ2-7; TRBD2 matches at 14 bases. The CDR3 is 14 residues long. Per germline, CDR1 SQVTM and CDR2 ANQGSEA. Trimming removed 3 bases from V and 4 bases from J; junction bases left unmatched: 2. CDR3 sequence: CSVERTSGGYEQYV. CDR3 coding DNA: TGCAGCGTTGAGAGGACTAGCGGGGGGTACGAGCAGTACGTC.

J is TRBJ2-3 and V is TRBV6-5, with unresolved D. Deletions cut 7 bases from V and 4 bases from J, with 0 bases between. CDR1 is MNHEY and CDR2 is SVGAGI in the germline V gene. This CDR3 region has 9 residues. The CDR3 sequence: CASTDTQYF. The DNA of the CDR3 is TGTGCCAGCACAGATACGCAGTATTTT.

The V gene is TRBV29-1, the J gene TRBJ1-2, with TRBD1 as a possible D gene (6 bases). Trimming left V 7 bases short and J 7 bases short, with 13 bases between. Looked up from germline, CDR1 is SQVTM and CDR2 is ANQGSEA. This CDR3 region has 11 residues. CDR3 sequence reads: CSATNRAGYTF. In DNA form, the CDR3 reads TGCAGCGCCACAAACAGGGCTGGCTACACCTTC.

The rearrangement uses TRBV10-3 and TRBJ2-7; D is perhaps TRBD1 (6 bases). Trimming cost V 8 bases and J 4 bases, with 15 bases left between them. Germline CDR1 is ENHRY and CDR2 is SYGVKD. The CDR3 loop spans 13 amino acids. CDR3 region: CAIGGQGTYEQYV. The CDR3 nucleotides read TGTGCCATCGGCGGCCAGGGGACGTACGAGCAGTACGTC.

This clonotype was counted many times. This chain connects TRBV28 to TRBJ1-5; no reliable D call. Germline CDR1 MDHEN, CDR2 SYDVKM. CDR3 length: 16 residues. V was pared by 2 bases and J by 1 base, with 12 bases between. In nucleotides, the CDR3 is TGTGCCAGCAGTTTAGAATGGGGAGTAAGCAATCAGCCCCAGCATTTT. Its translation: CASSLEWGVSNQPQHF.

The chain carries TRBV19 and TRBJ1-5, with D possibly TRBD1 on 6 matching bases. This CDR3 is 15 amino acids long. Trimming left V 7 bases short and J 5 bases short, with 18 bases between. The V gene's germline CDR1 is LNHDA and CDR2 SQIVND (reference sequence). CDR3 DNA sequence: TGTGCCAGTACTCCCCTGCCCCACAGGGATCAGCCCCAGCATTTT. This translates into CASTPLPHRDQPQHF.

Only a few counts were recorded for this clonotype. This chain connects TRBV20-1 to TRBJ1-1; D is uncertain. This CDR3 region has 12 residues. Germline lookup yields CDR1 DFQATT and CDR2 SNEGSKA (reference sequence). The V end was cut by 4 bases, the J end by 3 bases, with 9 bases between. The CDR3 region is CSATRVDTEAFF. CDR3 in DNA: TGCAGTGCTACTAGGGTGGACACTGAAGCTTTCTTT.